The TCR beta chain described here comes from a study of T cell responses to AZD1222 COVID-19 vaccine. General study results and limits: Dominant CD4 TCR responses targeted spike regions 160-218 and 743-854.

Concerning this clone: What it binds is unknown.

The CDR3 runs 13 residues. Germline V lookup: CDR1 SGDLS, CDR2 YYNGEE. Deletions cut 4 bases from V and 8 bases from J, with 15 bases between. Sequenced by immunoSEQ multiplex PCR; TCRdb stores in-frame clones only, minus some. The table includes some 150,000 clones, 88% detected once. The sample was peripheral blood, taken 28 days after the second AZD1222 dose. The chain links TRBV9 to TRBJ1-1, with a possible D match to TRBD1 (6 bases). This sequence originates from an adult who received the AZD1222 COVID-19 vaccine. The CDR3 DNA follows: TGTGCCAGCAGCACCAGGGGAGGCGGGGAAGCTTTCTTT. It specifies CASSTRGGGEAFF.